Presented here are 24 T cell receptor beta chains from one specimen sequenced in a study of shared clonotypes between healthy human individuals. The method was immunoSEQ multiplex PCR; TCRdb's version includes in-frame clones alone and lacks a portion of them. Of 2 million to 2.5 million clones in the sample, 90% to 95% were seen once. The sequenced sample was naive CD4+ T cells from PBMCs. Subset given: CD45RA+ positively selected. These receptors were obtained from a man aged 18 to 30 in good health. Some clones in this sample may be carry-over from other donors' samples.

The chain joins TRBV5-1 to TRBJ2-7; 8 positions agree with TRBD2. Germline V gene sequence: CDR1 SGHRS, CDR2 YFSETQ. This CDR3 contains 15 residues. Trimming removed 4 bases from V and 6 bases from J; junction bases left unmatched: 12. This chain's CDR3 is CASSPIGGGFGEQYF. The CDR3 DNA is TGCGCCAGCAGCCCCATAGGCGGGGGGTTTGGCGAGCAGTACTTC.

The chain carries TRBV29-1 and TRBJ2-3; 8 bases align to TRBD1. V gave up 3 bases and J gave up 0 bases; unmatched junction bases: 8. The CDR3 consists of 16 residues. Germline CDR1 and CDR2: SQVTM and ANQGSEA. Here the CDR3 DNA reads TGCAGCGTTGAGGGAGGAGGGGACAGGAGCACAGATACGCAGTATTTT. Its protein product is CSVEGGGDRSTDTQYF.

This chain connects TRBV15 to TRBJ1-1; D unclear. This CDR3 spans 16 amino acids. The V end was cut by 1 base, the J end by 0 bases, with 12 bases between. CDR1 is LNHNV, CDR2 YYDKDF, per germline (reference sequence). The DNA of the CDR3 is TGTGCCACCAGCAGAGTGAGCCCGTTCATGAACACTGAAGCTTTCTTT. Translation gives CATSRVSPFMNTEAFF.

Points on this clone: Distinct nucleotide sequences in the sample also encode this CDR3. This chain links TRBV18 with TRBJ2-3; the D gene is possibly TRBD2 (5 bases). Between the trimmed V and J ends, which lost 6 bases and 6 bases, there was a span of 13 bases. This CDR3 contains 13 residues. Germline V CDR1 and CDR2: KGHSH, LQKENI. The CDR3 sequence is CASSPGVEDTQYF. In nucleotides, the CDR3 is TGTGCCAGCTCTCCCGGGGTTGAGGATACGCAGTATTTT.

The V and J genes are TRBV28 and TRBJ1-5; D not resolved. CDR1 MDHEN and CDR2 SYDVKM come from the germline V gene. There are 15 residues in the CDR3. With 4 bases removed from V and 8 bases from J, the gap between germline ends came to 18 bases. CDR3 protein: CASSYGGWVGEPQHF. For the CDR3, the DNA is TGTGCCAGCAGTTACGGCGGGTGGGTTGGGGAGCCCCAGCATTTT.

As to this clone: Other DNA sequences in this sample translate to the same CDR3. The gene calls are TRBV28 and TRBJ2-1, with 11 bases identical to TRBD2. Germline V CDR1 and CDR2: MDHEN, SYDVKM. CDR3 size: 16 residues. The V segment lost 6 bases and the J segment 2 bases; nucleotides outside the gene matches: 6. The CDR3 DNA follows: TGTGCCAGCAGCTCCCTAGCGGGAGGACCCTACAATGAGCAGTTCTTC. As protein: CASSSLAGGPYNEQFF.

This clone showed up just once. The DNA of the CDR3 is TGTGCCAGCAGCCGGGACAGTCACACCGGGGAGCTGTTTTTT. It encodes CASSRDSHTGELFF. This chain connects TRBV7-8 to TRBJ2-2; 7 bases are a match to TRBD1. Losses at the gene ends were 5 bases for V and 3 bases for J; bases not matched to a gene: 3. The CDR3 extends over 14 amino acids. Germline V CDR1 and CDR2: SGHVS, FQNEAQ.

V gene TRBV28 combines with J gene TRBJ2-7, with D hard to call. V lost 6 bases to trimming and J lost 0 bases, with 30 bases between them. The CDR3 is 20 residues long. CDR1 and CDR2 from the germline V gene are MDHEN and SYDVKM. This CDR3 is CASSLTTDEAGYFSSYEQYF. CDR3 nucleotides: TGTGCCAGCAGCCTAACCACCGACGAGGCAGGATACTTTAGCTCCTACGAGCAGTACTTC.

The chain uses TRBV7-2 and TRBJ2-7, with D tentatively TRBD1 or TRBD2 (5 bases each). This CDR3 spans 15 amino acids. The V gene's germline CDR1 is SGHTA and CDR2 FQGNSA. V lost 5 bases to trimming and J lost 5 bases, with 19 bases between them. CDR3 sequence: CASSRFGVGENEQYF. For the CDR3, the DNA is TGTGCCAGCAGCCGTTTTGGTGTGGGGGAGAACGAGCAGTACTTC.

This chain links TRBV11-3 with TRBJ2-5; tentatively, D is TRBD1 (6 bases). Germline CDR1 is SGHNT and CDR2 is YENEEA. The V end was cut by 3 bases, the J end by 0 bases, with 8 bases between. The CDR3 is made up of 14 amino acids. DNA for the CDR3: TGTGCCAGCAGCTTCGGACAGCACCAAGAGACCCAGTACTTC. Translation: CASSFGQHQETQYF.

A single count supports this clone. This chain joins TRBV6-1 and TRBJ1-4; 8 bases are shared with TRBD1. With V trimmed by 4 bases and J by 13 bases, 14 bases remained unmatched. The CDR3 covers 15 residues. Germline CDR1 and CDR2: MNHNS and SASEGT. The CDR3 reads CASSVRTGTASGLFF. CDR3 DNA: TGTGCCAGCAGTGTTCGGACAGGGACGGCTTCCGGACTGTTTTTT.

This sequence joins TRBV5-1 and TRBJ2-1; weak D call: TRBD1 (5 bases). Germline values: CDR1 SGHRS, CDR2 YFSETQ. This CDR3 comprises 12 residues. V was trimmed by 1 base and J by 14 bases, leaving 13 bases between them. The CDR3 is CASSLFQGSKFF. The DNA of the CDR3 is TGCGCCAGCAGCTTGTTTCAGGGAAGCAAGTTCTTC.

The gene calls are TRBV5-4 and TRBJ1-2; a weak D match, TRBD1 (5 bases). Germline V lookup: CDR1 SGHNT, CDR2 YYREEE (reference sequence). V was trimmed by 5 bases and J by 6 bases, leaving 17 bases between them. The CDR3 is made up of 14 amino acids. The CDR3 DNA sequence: TGTGCCAGCAGAGCCCTCGAGGGGAAGAATGGCTACACCTTC. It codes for CASRALEGKNGYTF.

This CDR3 reads CASRDDNEQFF. In nucleotides, the CDR3 is TGTGCCAGCAGAGACGACAATGAGCAGTTCTTC. The chain links TRBV2 to TRBJ2-1; no definite D call. The CDR3 is made up of 11 amino acids. Germline-derived CDR1 and CDR2 are SNHLY and FYNNEI. Trimming took off 6 bases at V and 5 bases at J, with 5 bases between the two ends.

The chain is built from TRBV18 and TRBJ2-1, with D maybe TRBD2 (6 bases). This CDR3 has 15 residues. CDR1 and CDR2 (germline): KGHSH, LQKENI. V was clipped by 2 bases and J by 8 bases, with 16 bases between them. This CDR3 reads CASSPEEGLRDEQFF. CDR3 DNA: TGTGCCAGCTCACCAGAGGAGGGCCTGAGGGATGAGCAGTTCTTC.

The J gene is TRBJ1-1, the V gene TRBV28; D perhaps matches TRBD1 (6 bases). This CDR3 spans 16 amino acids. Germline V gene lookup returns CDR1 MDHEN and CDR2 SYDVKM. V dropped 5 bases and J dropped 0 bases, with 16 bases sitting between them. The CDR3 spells CASSGGGGYLNTEAFF. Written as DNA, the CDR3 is TGTGCCAGCAGTGGGGGCGGCGGTTATTTGAACACTGAAGCTTTCTTT.

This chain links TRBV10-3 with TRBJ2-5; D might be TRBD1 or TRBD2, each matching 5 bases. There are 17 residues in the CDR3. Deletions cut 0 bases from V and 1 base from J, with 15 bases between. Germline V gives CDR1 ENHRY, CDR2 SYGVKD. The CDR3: CAISESNRGPSQETQYF. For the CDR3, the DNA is TGTGCCATCAGTGAGTCGAACCGGGGCCCATCCCAAGAGACCCAGTACTTC.

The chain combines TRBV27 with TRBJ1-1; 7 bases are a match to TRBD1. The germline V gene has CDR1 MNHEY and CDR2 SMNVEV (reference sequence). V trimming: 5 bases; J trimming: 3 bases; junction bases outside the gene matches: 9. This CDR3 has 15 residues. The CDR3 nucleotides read TGTGCCAGCAGTCGCTACAGGGGTGGGGACACTGAAGCTTTCTTT. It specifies CASSRYRGGDTEAFF.

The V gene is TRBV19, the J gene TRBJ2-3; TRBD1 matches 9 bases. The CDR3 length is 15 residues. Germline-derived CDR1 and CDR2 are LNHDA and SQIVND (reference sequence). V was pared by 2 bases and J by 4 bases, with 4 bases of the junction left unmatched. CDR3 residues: CASSIPRQGADTQYF. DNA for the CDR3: TGTGCCAGTAGTATACCCCGACAGGGGGCAGATACGCAGTATTTT.

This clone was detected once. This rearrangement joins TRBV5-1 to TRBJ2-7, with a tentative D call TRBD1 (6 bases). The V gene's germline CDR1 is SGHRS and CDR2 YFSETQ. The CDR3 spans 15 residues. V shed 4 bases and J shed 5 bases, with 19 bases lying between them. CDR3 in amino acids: CASSPLNRVINEQYF. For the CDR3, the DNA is TGCGCCAGCAGCCCCCTAAACAGGGTTATCAACGAGCAGTACTTC.

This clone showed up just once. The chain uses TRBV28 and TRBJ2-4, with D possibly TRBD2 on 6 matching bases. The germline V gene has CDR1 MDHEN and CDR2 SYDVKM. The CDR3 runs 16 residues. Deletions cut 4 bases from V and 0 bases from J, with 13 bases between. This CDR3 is CASSSSGGLAKNIQYF. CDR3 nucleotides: TGTGCCAGCAGTTCAAGTGGGGGACTAGCCAAAAACATTCAGTACTTC.

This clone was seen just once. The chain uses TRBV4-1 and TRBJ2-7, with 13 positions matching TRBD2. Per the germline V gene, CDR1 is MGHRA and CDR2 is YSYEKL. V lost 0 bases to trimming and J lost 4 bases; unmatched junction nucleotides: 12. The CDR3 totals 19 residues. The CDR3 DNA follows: TGCGCCAGCAGCCAAGATAAGTGGGGGGGGACTAGCGGGATTTACGAGCAGTACTTC. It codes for CASSQDKWGGTSGIYEQYF.

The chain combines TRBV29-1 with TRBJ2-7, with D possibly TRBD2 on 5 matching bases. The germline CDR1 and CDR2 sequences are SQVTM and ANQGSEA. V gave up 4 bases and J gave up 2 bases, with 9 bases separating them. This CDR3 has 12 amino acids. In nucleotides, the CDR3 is TGCAGCGTTGCCAGCGGTGCCTACGAGCAGTACTTC. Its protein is CSVASGAYEQYF.

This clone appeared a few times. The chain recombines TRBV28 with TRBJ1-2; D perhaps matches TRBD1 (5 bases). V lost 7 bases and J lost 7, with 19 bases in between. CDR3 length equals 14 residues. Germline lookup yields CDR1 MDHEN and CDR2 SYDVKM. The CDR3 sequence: CASTLTGTNPGYTF. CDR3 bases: TGTGCCAGCACCTTGACCGGGACCAATCCTGGCTACACCTTC.